This is a list of T cell receptor beta chains from one sample in a study of T-cell reconstitution after alpha-beta-depleted transplantation in children. TCRdb passed the PCR reads through MiXCR, listing each CDR3 protein once. The table includes over 550,000 distinct CDR3 sequences, over 9.5% detected once. The sequenced sample was PBMCs from the stem cell graft donor, obtained from the stem cell graft. Receptor source: a human donor who donated a stem cell graft to a child with acute myeloid leukemia. Each CDR3 is given with its conserved first and last residue.

v_call: TRBV12-3/TRBV12-4; j_call: TRBJ2-5; cdr3_aa: CASSLRLAGNQETQYF
v_call: TRBV10-3; j_call: TRBJ2-3; cdr3_aa: CASGTDTQYF
v_call: TRBV6-1; j_call: TRBJ2-7; cdr3_aa: CASNSLGLAGSYEQYF
v_call: TRBV28; j_call: TRBJ1-6; cdr3_aa: CASSFLPGVDSPLHF
v_call: TRBV14; j_call: TRBJ2-7; cdr3_aa: CASSQARQGGLEQYF
v_call: TRBV20-1; j_call: TRBJ2-3; cdr3_aa: CSARDRDRGTDTQYF
v_call: TRBV30; j_call: TRBJ2-5; cdr3_aa: CAWRVGETQYF
v_call: TRBV14; j_call: TRBJ2-1; cdr3_aa: CASSHYGSSYNEQFF
v_call: TRBV28; j_call: TRBJ2-1; cdr3_aa: CASSPAAGVGNEQFF
v_call: TRBV12-3/TRBV12-4; j_call: TRBJ2-5; cdr3_aa: CASSSSSSGREETQYF
v_call: TRBV6-1; j_call: TRBJ2-7; cdr3_aa: CASSMDREPYEQYF
v_call: TRBV15; j_call: TRBJ2-1; cdr3_aa: CATSRPDRRRSEQFF
v_call: TRBV4-2; j_call: TRBJ2-2; cdr3_aa: CASSQDESIPTGELFF
v_call: TRBV20-1; j_call: TRBJ2-7; cdr3_aa: CSARVSSGPSYEQYF
v_call: TRBV6-5; j_call: TRBJ1-2; cdr3_aa: CASNSGTGDYGYTF
v_call: TRBV20-1; j_call: TRBJ1-3; cdr3_aa: CSGRGWTGGEGAGNTIYF
v_call: TRBV6-2/TRBV6-3; j_call: TRBJ2-7; cdr3_aa: CASTRERIYEQYF
v_call: TRBV20-1; j_call: TRBJ2-3; cdr3_aa: CSARGIAGGPTDTQYF
v_call: TRBV12-3/TRBV12-4; j_call: TRBJ2-6; cdr3_aa: CASSLAGQGALWGANVLTF
v_call: TRBV7-9; j_call: TRBJ2-3; cdr3_aa: CASSPIAGPTDTQYF
v_call: TRBV20-1; j_call: TRBJ2-7; cdr3_aa: CSAAGQPYEQYF
v_call: TRBV2; j_call: TRBJ1-2; cdr3_aa: CASRITGGTYGYTF
v_call: TRBV7-9; j_call: TRBJ2-1; cdr3_aa: CASSARTSGTYNEQFF
v_call: TRBV7-3; j_call: TRBJ2-2; cdr3_aa: CASSWTSGSRGTGELFF
v_call: TRBV6-1; j_call: TRBJ2-3; cdr3_aa: CASNVLSTDTQYF
v_call: TRBV5-1; j_call: TRBJ2-1; cdr3_aa: CASSSPGTENEQFF
v_call: TRBV15; j_call: TRBJ2-7; cdr3_aa: CATSRDQGDEQYF
v_call: TRBV11-2; j_call: TRBJ1-5; cdr3_aa: CASSFTDHQPQHF
v_call: TRBV6-6; j_call: TRBJ2-1; cdr3_aa: CASSGRGDNEQFF
v_call: TRBV20-1; j_call: TRBJ2-1; cdr3_aa: CSARWSYNEQFF
v_call: TRBV27; j_call: TRBJ2-7; cdr3_aa: CASSFGEVGYEQYF
v_call: TRBV4-2; j_call: TRBJ2-5; cdr3_aa: CASSQDGAGGGETQYF
v_call: TRBV29-1; j_call: TRBJ2-2; cdr3_aa: CSVELGTSNTGELFF
v_call: TRBV20-1; j_call: TRBJ2-1; cdr3_aa: CSARDFGGTSGNEQFF
v_call: TRBV7-9; j_call: TRBJ1-2; cdr3_aa: CASSLAPAGAGGYTF
v_call: TRBV6-2/TRBV6-3; j_call: TRBJ2-7; cdr3_aa: CASTKLAGGDEQYF